Each of the 15 T cell receptor beta chains below was sequenced from the same sample in a study of type 1 regulatory T cells. These TCRs' antigens remain unknown. Using its own MiXCR run on the reads, TCRdb lists one record per CDR3 protein. The sample holds 24,000 or so distinct CDR3 sequences; about 45% are singletons and the top ten take 4% to 6%. Sequenced material: cultured T cells, either the whole culture or a sorted T cell fraction (not recorded which). These receptors came from a human donor in good health.

This clonotype is medium-sized by share. The rearrangement links TRBV7-3 to TRBJ2-1; perhaps D is TRBD1 or TRBD2 (5 bases each). The CDR3 length is 16 residues. CDR1 and CDR2 (germline): SGHTA, FQGTGA. Deletions cut 5 bases from V and 2 bases from J, with 16 bases between. The CDR3 loop reads CASSPAGTETYNEQFF. The CDR3 DNA sequence: TGTGCCAGCAGCCCAGCCGGGACGGAGACCTACAATGAGCAGTTCTTC.

This clonotype was seen more than once but under ten times. The CDR3 loop is CASSYSGSSNQPQHF. The DNA of the CDR3 is TGTGCCAGCAGTTACTCGGGGAGTAGCAATCAGCCCCAGCATTTT. The chain recombines TRBV6-5 with TRBJ1-5; D not resolved. The CDR3 spans 15 residues. The V gene lost 0 bases and the J gene lost 0 bases, with 6 bases spanning the gap. Germline V gives CDR1 MNHEY, CDR2 SVGAGI.

The V call is TRBV5-1, the J call TRBJ2-7; 7 bases are shared with TRBD2. The CDR3 extends over 14 amino acids. CDR1 is SGHRS, CDR2 YFSETQ, per germline. J was trimmed by 3 bases and V by 0 bases; bases with no gene match: 3. CDR3 residues: CASSLAGRFYEQYF. CDR3 bases: TGCGCCAGCAGCTTGGCCGGGAGGTTCTACGAGCAGTACTTC. The full variable domain, completed using reference TRBV5-1 and TRBJ2-7, is KAGVTQTPRYLIKTRGQQVTLSCSPISGHRSVSWYQQTPGQGLQFLFEYFSETQRNKGNFPGRFSGRQFSNSRSEMNVSTLELGDSALYLCASSLAGRFYEQYFGPGTRLTVT.

This clonotype is deemed medium-sized. This chain links TRBV6-2 or TRBV6-3 with TRBJ2-1; TRBD2 agrees at 9 bases. The CDR3 runs to 17 residues. Germline CDR1 is MNHEY and CDR2 is SVGEGT. V dropped 6 bases and J dropped 6; count of bases not matched to a gene: 15. The CDR3 spells CASRPLGTGLASNEQFF. The CDR3, as DNA: TGTGCCAGCAGGCCCTTAGGGACGGGACTAGCCAGCAATGAGCAGTTCTTC.

This clonotype was recorded many times. The chain combines TRBV3-1 with TRBJ1-1; a weak D match, TRBD1 (6 bases). The germline CDR1 and CDR2 sequences are LGHDT and YNNKEL (reference sequence). The CDR3 extends over 14 amino acids. Trimming removed 2 bases at V and 2 bases at J, with 9 bases between. The CDR3 DNA follows: TGTGCCAGCAGCCAAACGGACAGTAACACTGAAGCTTTCTTT. Residues: CASSQTDSNTEAFF.

In its sample, this clonotype ranks as medium-sized. The J gene is TRBJ2-5, the V gene TRBV7-6, with 9 bases that match TRBD2. The length of the CDR3 is 16 residues. Germline-derived CDR1 and CDR2 are SGHVS and FNYEAQ. The ends lost 5 bases at V and 4 bases at J; junction bases unmatched: 11. This chain's CDR3 is CASSPLGGGARETQYF. The DNA for the CDR3 is TGTGCCAGCAGCCCCCTGGGCGGGGGGGCCCGAGAGACCCAGTACTTC.

This clonotype has just a few counts. The chain employs TRBV20-1 and TRBJ1-1; maybe TRBD1 (5 bases). This CDR3 comprises 12 residues. CDR1 DFQATT and CDR2 SNEGSKA come from the germline V gene (reference sequence). Trimming stripped 7 bases from V and 11 bases from J, with 20 bases between. The CDR3 nucleotides are TGCAGTGTGTCCAGGGAAGGGAGAGGTGCTTTCTTT. Translating gives CSVSREGRGAFF.

In this sample, this clonotype turned up a few times. The chain has TRBV4-3 and TRBJ2-7; D is unclear. CDR3 length: 14 residues. V was shortened by 1 base and J by 3 bases, with 10 bases between the two germline ends. The germline gives CDR1 LGHNA, CDR2 YSLEER. The CDR3 reads CASSQVMGNYEQYF. In DNA form, the CDR3 reads TGCGCCAGCAGCCAAGTGATGGGCAACTACGAGCAGTACTTC.

By sample share, this clonotype is medium-sized. The V call is TRBV20-1, the J call TRBJ1-1; possibly TRBD1 for D (5 bases). The V gene lost 4 bases and the J gene lost 3 bases, with 27 bases spanning the gap. The CDR3 is made up of 18 amino acids. In germline, CDR1 is DFQATT, CDR2 SNEGSKA (reference sequence). Written as DNA, the CDR3 is TGCAGTGCTACCCGATATCGGAGGGGAGAGTATCGGGACACTGAAGCTTTCTTT. Its protein product is CSATRYRRGEYRDTEAFF.

This clonotype came up once. A much larger clone differs by one base, so this may be a read error. The chain is built from TRBV5-1 and TRBJ2-7; D is tentatively TRBD1 or TRBD2 (5 bases each). Trimming stripped 4 bases from V and 4 bases from J, with 18 bases between. Germline V gene sequence: CDR1 SGHRS, CDR2 YFSETQ. CDR3 length: 15 amino acids. The CDR3, as DNA: TGCGCCAGCAGCACACGGGGACCCCCAGGTTACGAGCAGTACTTC. It yields the protein CASSTRGPPGYEQYF.

The genes are TRBV25-1 and TRBJ1-6; possibly TRBD1 for D (5 bases). CDR1 and CDR2 (germline): MGHDK, SYGVNS. CDR3 size: 16 residues. The V end was cut by 8 bases, the J end by 7 bases, with 21 bases between. The CDR3 nucleotides are TGTGCCAGCTCTACATCGTTCGGGACCCAAAATTCACCCCTCCACTTT. It translates to CASSTSFGTQNSPLHF.

In this sample, this clonotype turned up a few times. The chain has TRBV5-1 and TRBJ1-3; 12 bases map to TRBD1. The germline V gene has CDR1 SGHRS and CDR2 YFSETQ. The CDR3 length is 13 residues. V shed 4 bases, J shed 16 bases, and the junction held 9 bases outside the gene matches. CDR3 sequence (DNA): TGCGCCAGCAGCCCTTATGGGACAGGGGGCAGTTATTTT. Its protein product is CASSPYGTGGSYF.

The rearrangement links TRBV3-1 to TRBJ1-6; TRBD1 aligns across 10 bases. The germline V gene has CDR1 LGHDT and CDR2 YNNKEL (reference sequence). V lost 1 base, J lost 6 bases, and 0 bases stayed unmatched. The CDR3 consists of 15 residues. As DNA, the CDR3 is TGTGCCAGCAGCCAAGGGACAGGGGGTAATTCACCCCTCCACTTT. Its protein is CASSQGTGGNSPLHF.

V gene TRBV10-2 combines with J gene TRBJ2-7, with 11 bases fitting TRBD2. This CDR3 has 16 amino acids. J gave up 1 base and V 4 bases, and 6 bases lay outside the gene matches. CDR1 WSHSY and CDR2 SAAADI come from the germline V gene. DNA for the CDR3: TGCGCCAGCAGTGCGAGACTAGCGGGGCAATCCTACGAGCAGTACTTC. This sequence encodes CASSARLAGQSYEQYF.

CDR3 in DNA: TGTGCCATTGCCGGGAGAGACTCCTACAATGAGCAGTTCTTC. It yields the protein CAIAGRDSYNEQFF. J is TRBJ2-1 and V is TRBV10-3; perhaps TRBD2 as D (6 bases). V lost 9 bases and J lost 0, with 12 bases in between. The CDR3 has 14 residues. Germline assignment: CDR1 ENHRY and CDR2 SYGVKD.